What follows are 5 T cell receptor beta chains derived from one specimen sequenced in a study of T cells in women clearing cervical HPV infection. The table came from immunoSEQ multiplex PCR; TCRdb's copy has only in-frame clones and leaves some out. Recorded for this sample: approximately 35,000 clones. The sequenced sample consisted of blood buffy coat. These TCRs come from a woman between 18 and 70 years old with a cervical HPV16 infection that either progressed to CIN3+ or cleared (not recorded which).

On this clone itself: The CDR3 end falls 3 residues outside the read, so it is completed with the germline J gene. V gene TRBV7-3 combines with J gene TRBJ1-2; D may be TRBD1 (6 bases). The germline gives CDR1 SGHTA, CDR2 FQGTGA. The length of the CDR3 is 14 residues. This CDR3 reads CASSLNRGAFGYTF. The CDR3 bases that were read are TGTGCCAGCAGCTTAAATCGGGGGGCATTCGGC.

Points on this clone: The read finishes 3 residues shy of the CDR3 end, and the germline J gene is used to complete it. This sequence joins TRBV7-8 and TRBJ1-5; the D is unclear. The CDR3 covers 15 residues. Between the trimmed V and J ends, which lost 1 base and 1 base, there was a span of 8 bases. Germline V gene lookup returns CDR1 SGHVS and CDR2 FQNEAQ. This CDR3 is CASSLGGLSNQPQHF. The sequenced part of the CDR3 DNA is TGTGCCAGCAGCTTAGGCGGACTGAGCAATCAGCCC.

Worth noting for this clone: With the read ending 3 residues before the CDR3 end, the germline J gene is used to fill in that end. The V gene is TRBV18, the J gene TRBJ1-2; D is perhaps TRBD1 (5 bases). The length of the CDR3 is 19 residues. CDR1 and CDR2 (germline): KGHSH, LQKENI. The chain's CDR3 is CASSPRVGLAGSSGDDYTF. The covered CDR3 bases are TGTGCCAGCTCACCACGGGTGGGACTAGCGGGCTCTTCCGGCGATGAC.

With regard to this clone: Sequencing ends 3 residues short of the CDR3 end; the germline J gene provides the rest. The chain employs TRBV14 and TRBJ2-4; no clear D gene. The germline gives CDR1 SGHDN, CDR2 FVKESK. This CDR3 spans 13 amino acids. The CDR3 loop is CASSHSTYYGQYF. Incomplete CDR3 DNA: TGTGCCAGCAGCCACAGCACCTACTATGGT.

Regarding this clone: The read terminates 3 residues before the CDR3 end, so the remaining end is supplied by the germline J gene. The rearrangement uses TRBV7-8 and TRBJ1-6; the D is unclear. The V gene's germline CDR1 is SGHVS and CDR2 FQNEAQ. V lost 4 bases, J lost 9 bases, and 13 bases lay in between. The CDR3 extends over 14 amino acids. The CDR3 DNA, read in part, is TGTGCCAGCAGCTCCGCAGATTCCAGTTCACCC. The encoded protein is CASSSADSSSP. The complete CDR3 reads CASSSADSSSPLHF.